This TCR beta chain came from a study of blood T cell repertoires in COVID-19. In the study overall: The analysed material was cDNA or gDNA that came from T cells, B-cell-depleted T cells, or PBMCs.

In the authors' methods: Amplification of reference gene primers provided the estimated nucleated cell counts. Measured with immunoSEQ multiplex PCR; TCRdb has only the in-frame clones, and not every one. Clone size and V and J calls were adopted from that table, with D and trimming inferred from the DNA. The repertoire consists of about 76,000 clones, with about 90% occurring once and the leading ten covering 5.8%. The germline gives CDR1 SGHTA, CDR2 FQGTGA. The V gene end was trimmed by 5 bases and the J gene end by 8 bases; junction bases not matched to a gene: 10. The CDR3 runs to 16 residues. The TCR comes from a human donor in a cohort sampled during active COVID-19. Source material: peripheral blood. The chain has TRBV7-3 and TRBJ2-3; 13 positions match TRBD2. This chain's CDR3 is CASSPTTSGGAGTQYF. The CDR3 nucleotides are TGTGCCAGCAGCCCAACCACTAGCGGGGGGGCGGGTACGCAGTATTTT. Combining the CDR3 with reference TRBV7-3 and TRBJ2-3 gives the whole variable domain GAGVSQTPSNKVTEKGKYVELRCDPISGHTALYWYRQSLGQGPEFLIYFQGTGAADDSGLPNDRFFAVRPEGSVSTLKIQRTERGDSAVYLCASSPTTSGGAGTQYFGPGTRLTVL.